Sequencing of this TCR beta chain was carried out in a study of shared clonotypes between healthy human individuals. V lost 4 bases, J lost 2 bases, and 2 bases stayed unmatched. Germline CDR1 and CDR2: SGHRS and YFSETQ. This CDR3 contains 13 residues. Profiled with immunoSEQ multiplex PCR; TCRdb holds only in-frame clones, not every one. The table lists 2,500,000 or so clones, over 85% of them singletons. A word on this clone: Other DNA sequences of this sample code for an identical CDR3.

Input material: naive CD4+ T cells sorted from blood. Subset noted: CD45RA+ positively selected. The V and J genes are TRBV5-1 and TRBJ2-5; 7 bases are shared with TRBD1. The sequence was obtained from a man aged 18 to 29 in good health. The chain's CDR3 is CASSRTGQETQYF. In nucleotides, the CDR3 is TGCGCCAGCAGCCGGACAGGTCAAGAGACCCAGTACTTC.